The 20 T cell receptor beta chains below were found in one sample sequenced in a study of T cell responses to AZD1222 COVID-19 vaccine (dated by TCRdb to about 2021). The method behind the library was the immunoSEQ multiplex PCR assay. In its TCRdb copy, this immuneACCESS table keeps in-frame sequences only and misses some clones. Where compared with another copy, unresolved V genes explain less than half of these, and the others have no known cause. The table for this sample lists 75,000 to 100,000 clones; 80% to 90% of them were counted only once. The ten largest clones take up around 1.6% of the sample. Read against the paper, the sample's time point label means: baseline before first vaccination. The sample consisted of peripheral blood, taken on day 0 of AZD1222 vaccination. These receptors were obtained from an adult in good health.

The chain's CDR3 is CASSLAGQGVYGNTIYF. The CDR3 bases are TGTGCCAGCAGCTTGGCGGGACAGGGGGTGTACGGAAACACCATATATTTT. The chain joins TRBV5-4 to TRBJ1-3; 11 bases match TRBD1. V was pared by 0 bases and J by 4 bases, with 6 bases of the junction left unmatched. Germline V lookup: CDR1 SGHNT, CDR2 YYREEE (reference sequence). There are 17 residues in the CDR3. The full variable domain, with the rest looked up from reference TRBV5-4 and TRBJ1-3, is ETGVTQSPTHLIKTRGQQVTLRCSSQSGHNTVSWYQQALGQGPQFIFQYYREEENGRGNFPPRFSGLQFPNYSSELNVNALELDDSALYLCASSLAGQGVYGNTIYFGEGSWLTVV.

The CDR3 DNA sequence: TGTGCCATCAGTGAACGCCGGGACACCCTTGGGACTGAAGCTTTCTTT. This gives the protein CAISERRDTLGTEAFF. This chain connects TRBV10-3 to TRBJ1-1; D perhaps matches TRBD1 (6 bases). V was pared by 3 bases and J by 5 bases, with 19 bases between. Germline values: CDR1 ENHRY, CDR2 SYGVKD. The CDR3 is 16 residues long.

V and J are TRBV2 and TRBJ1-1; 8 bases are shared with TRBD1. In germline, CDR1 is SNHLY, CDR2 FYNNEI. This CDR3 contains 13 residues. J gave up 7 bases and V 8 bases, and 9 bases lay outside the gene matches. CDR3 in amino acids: CASFQTGANEAFF. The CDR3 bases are TGTGCCAGCTTCCAGACAGGGGCAAATGAAGCTTTCTTT.

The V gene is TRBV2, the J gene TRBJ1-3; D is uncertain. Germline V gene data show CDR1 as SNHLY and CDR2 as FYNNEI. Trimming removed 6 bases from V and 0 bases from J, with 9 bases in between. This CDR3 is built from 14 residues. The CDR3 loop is CASRVESSGNTIYF. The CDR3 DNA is TGTGCCAGCAGGGTAGAGAGCTCTGGAAACACCATATATTTT.

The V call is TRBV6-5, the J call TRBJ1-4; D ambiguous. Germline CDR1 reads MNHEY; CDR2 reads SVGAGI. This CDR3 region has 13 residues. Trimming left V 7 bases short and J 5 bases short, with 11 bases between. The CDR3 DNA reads TGTGCCAGCATGGTAGGGATGAATGAAAAACTGTTTTTT. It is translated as CASMVGMNEKLFF.

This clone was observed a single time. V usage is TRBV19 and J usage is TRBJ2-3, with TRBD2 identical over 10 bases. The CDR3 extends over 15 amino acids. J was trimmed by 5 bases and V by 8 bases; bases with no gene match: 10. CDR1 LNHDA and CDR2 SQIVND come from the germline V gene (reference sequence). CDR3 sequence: CASGRSGGALDTQYF. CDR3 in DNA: TGTGCCAGTGGGAGGAGCGGGGGGGCCTTAGATACGCAGTATTTT.

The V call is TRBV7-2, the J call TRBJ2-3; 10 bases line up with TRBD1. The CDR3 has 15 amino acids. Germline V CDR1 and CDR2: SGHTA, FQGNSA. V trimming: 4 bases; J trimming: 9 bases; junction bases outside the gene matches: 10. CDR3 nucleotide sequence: TGTGCCAGCAGCTCGATCCGGGACAGGGGTAAAACGCAGTATTTT. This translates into CASSSIRDRGKTQYF.

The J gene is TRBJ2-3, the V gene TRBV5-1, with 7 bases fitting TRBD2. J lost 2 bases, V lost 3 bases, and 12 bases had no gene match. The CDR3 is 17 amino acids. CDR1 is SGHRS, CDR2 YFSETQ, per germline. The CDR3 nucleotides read TGCGCCAGCAGCTCGGAAGGGCGGGGGATGGACACAGATACGCAGTATTTT. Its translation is CASSSEGRGMDTDTQYF.

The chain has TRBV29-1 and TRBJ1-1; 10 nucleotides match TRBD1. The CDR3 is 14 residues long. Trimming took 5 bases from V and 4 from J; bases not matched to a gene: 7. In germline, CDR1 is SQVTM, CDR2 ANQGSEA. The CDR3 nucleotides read TGCAGCGTTATTCGGGACAGGGGCGTCACTGAAGCTTTCTTT. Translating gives CSVIRDRGVTEAFF.

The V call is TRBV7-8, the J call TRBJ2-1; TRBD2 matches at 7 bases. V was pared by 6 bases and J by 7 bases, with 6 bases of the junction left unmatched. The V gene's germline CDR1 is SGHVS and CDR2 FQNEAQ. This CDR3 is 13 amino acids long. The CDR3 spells CASSITSDNEQFF. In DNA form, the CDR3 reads TGTGCCAGCAGTATTACTAGCGATAATGAGCAGTTCTTC.

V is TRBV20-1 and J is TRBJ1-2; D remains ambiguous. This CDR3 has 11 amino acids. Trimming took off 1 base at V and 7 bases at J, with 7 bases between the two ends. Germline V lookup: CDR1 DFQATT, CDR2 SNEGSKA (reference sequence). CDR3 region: CSARGPRGYTF. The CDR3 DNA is TGCAGTGCTAGAGGCCCCCGTGGCTACACCTTC.

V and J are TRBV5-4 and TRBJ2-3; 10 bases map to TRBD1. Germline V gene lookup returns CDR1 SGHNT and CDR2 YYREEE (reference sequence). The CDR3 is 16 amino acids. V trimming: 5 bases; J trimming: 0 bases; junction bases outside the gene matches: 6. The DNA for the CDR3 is TGTGCCAGCAGGCAAGCGACAGGGGGCAGCACAGATACGCAGTATTTT. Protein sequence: CASRQATGGSTDTQYF. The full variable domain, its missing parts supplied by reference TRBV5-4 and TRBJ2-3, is ETGVTQSPTHLIKTRGQQVTLRCSSQSGHNTVSWYQQALGQGPQFIFQYYREEENGRGNFPPRFSGLQFPNYSSELNVNALELDDSALYLCASRQATGGSTDTQYFGPGTRLTVL.

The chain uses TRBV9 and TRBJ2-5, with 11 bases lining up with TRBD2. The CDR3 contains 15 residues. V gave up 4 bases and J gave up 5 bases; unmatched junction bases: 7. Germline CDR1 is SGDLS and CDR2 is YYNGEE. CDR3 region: CASSFTSGGRETQYF. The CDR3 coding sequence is TGTGCCAGCAGCTTTACTAGCGGGGGACGCGAGACCCAGTACTTC.

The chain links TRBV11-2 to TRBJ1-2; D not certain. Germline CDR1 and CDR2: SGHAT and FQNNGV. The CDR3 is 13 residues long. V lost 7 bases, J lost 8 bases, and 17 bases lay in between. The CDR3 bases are TGTGCCAGCACCGGGAGTCATTGGGAAGGCTACACCTTC. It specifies CASTGSHWEGYTF.

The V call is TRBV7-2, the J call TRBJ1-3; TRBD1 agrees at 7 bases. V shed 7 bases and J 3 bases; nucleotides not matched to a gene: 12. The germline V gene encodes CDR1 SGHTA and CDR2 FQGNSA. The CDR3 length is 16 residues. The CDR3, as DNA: TGTGCCAGCAACATTCTTACAGGGGCCGTTGGAAACACCATATATTTT. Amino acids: CASNILTGAVGNTIYF.

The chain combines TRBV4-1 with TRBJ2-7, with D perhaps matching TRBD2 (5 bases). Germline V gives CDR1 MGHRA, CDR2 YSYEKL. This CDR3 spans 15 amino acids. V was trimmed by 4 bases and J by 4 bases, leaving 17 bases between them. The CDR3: CASSRLLRIPYEQYF. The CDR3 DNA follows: TGCGCCAGCAGCCGACTATTACGAATTCCGTACGAGCAGTACTTC.

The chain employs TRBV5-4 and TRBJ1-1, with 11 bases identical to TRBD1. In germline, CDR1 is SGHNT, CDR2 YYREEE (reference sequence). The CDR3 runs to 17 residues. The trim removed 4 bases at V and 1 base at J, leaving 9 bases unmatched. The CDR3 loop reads CASSTGQGARGNTEAFF. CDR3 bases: TGTGCCAGCAGCACAGGACAGGGGGCAAGGGGGAACACTGAAGCTTTCTTT.

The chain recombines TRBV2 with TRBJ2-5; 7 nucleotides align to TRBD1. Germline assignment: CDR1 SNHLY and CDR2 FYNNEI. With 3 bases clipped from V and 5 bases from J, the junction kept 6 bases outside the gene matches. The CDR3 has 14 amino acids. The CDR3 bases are TGTGCCAGCAGTGATCCCAGGGGGTGGGAGACCCAGTACTTC. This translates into CASSDPRGWETQYF.

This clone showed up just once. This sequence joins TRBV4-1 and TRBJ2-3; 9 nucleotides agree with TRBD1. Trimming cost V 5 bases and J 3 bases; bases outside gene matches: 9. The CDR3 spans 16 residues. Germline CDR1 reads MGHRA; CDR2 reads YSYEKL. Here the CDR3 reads CASSIRDRVATDTQYF. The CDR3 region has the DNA TGCGCCAGCAGCATCCGGGACAGGGTCGCAACAGATACGCAGTATTTT.

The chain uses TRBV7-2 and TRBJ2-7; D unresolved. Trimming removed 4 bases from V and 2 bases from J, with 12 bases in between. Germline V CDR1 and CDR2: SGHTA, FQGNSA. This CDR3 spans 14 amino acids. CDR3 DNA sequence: TGTGCCAGCAGCTCATTAGGGCCTACCTACGAGCAGTACTTC. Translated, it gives CASSSLGPTYEQYF.